The text below deals with one TCR beta chain. The record originates from a study of blood T cell repertoires in COVID-19. Clones were read by immunoSEQ multiplex PCR, and TCRdb kept only the in-frame ones, dropping some. In the table there are 140,000 to 150,000 clones, about 80% of which are singletons. There are 15 residues in the CDR3. The V segment lost 3 bases and the J segment 2 bases; nucleotides outside the gene matches: 5. Germline CDR1 and CDR2: SGDLS and YYNGEE. The clonotype originates from a woman aged 50 to 60 who had recovered from COVID-19. The sample was PBMCs or T cells enriched from blood (not recorded which). The rearrangement joins TRBV9 to TRBJ1-3, with 7 bases aligning to TRBD1. CDR3 amino acids: CASSAYRGTGNTIYF. Here the CDR3 DNA reads TGTGCCAGCAGCGCCTACAGGGGCACTGGAAACACCATATATTTT.